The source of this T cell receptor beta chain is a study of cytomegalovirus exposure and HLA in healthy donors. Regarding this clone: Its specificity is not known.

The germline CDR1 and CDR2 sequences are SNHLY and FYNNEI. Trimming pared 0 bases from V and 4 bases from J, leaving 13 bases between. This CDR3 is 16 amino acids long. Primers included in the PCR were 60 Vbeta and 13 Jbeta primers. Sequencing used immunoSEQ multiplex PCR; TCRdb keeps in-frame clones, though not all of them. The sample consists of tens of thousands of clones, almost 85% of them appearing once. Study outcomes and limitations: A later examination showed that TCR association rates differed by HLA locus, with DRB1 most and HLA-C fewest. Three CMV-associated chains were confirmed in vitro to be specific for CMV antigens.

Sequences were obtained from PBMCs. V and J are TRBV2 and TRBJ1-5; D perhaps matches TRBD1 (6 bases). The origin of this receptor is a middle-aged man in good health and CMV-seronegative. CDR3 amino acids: CASSEANREGNQPQHF. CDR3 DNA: TGTGCCAGCAGTGAAGCGAACAGGGAAGGGAATCAGCCCCAGCATTTT.